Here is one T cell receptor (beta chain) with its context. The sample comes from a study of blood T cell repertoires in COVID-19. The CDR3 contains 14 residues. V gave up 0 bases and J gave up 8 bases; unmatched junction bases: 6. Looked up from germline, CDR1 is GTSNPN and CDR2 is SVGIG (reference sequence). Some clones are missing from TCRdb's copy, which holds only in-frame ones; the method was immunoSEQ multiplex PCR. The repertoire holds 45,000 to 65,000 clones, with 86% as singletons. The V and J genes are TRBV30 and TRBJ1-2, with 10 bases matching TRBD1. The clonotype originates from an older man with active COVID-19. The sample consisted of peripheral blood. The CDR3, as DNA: TGTGCCTGGAGTGTGGGACAGGGGATGAGAGGCTACACCTTC. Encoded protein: CAWSVGQGMRGYTF.